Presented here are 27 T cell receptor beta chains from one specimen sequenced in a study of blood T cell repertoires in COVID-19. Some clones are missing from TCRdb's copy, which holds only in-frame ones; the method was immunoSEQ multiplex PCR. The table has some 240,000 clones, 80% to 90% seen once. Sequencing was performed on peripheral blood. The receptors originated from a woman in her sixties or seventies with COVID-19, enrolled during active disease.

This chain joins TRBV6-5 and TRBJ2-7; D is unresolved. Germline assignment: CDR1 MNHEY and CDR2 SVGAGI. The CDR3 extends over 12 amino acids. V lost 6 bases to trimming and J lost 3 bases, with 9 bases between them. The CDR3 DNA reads TGTGCCAGCAGCAACTCTGGCTACGAGCAGTACTTC. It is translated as CASSNSGYEQYF.

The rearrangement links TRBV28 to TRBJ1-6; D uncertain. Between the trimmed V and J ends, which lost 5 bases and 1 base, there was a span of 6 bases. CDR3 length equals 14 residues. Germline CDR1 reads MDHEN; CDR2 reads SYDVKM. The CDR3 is CASSKRSYNSPLHF. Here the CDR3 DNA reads TGTGCCAGCAGTAAGAGGTCCTATAATTCACCCCTCCACTTT.

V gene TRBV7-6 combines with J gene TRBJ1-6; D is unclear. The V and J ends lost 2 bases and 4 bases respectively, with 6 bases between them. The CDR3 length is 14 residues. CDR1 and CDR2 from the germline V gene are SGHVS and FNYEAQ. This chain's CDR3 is CASSLRGYNSPLHF. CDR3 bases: TGTGCCAGCAGCTTACGGGGATATAATTCACCCCTCCACTTT.

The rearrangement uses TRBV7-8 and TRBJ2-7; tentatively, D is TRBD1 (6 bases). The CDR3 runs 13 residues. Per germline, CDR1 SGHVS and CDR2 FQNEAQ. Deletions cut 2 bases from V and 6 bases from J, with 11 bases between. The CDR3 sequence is CASSLKGDTEQYF. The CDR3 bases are TGTGCCAGCAGCTTAAAAGGGGACACCGAGCAGTACTTC.

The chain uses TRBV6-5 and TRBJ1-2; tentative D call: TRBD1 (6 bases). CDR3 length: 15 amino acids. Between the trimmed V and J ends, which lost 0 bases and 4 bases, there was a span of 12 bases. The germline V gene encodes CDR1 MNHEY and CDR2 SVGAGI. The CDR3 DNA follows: TGTGCCAGCAGTTACTCTCTAAGGGACATCTATGGCTACACCTTC. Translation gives CASSYSLRDIYGYTF.

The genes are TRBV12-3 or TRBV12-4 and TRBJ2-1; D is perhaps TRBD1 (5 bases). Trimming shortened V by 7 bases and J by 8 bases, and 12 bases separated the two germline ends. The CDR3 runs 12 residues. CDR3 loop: CASTTLGDEQFF. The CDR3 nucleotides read TGTGCCAGCACCACTTTAGGGGATGAGCAGTTCTTC.

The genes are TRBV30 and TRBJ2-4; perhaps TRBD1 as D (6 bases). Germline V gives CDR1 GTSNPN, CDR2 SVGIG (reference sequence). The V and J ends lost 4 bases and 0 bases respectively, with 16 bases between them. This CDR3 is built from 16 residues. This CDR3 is CAWMPLTGGAKNIQYF. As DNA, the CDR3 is TGTGCCTGGATGCCCTTGACAGGTGGAGCCAAAAACATTCAGTACTTC.

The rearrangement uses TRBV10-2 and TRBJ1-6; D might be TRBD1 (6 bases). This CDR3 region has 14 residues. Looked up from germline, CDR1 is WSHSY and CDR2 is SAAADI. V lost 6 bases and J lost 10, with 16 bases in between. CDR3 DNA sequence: TGCGCCAGCAGCTCCAGGGGAAGAGGATCACCCCTCCACTTT. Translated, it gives CASSSRGRGSPLHF.

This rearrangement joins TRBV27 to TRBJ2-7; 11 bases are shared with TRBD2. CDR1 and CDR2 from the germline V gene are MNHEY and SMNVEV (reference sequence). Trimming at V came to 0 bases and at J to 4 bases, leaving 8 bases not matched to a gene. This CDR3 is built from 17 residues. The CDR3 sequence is CASSLSIKGLAVYEQYF. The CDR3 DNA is TGTGCCAGCAGTTTATCGATTAAGGGACTAGCGGTATACGAGCAGTACTTC.

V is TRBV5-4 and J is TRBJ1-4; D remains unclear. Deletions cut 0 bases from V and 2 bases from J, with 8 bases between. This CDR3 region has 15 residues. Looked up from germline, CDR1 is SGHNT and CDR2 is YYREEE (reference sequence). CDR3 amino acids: CASSLGGFTNEKLFF. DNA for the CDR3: TGTGCCAGCAGCTTGGGAGGGTTCACTAATGAAAAACTGTTTTTT.

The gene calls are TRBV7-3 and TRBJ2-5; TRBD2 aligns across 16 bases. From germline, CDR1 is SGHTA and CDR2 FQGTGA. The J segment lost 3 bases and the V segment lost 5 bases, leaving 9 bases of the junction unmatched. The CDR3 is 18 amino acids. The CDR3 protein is CASSPTGTSGRGKETQYF. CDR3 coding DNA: TGTGCCAGCAGCCCCACCGGGACTAGCGGGAGGGGGAAAGAGACCCAGTACTTC. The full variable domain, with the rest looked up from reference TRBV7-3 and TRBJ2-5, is GAGVSQTPSNKVTEKGKYVELRCDPISGHTALYWYRQSLGQGPEFLIYFQGTGAADDSGLPNDRFFAVRPEGSVSTLKIQRTERGDSAVYLCASSPTGTSGRGKETQYFGPGTRLLVL.

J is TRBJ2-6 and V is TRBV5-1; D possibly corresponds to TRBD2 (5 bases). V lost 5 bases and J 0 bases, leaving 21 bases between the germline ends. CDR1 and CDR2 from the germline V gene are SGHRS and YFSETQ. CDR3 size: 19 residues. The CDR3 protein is CASSLWRTGTGSGANVLTF. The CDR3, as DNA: TGCGCCAGCAGTCTTTGGAGGACGGGAACTGGCTCTGGGGCCAACGTCCTGACTTTC.

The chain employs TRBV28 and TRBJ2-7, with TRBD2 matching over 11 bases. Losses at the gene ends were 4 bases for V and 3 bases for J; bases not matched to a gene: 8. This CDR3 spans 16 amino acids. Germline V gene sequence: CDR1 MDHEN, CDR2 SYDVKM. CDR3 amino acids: CASSSPGTSGNYEQYF. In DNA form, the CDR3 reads TGTGCCAGCAGTTCACCCGGGACTAGCGGAAACTACGAGCAGTACTTC.

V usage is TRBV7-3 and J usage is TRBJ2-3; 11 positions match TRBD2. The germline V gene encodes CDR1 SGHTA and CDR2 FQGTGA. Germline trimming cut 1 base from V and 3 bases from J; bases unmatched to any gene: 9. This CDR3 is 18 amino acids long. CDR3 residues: CASSLKASGRPGTDTQYF. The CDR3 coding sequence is TGTGCCAGCAGCTTAAAGGCTAGCGGGAGGCCGGGGACAGATACGCAGTATTTT.

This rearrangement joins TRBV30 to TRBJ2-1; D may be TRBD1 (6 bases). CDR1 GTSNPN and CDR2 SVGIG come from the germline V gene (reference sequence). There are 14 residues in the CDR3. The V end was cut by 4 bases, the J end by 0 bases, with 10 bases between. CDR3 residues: CAWIRGYSYNEQFF. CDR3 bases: TGTGCCTGGATTAGGGGGTACTCCTACAATGAGCAGTTCTTC.

CDR3 sequence: CASSYSPVVPEQYF. CDR3 in DNA: TGTGCCAGCAGTTACTCACCGGTAGTTCCCGAGCAGTACTTC. The V call is TRBV6-5, the J call TRBJ2-7; D call uncertain. Trimming took off 0 bases at V and 6 bases at J, with 12 bases between the two ends. The germline CDR1 and CDR2 sequences are MNHEY and SVGAGI. The length of the CDR3 is 14 residues.

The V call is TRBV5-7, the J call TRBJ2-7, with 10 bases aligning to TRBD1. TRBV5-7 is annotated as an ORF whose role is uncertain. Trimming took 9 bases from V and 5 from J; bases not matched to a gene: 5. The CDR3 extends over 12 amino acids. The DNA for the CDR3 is TGTGCCACCGCGACAGGGGGCCACGAGCAGTACTTC. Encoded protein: CATATGGHEQYF.

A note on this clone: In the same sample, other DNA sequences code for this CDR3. For the CDR3, the DNA is TGTGCCAGCAGTTTAACAGGGGATCAGCCCCAGCATTTT. Amino acid sequence: CASSLTGDQPQHF. The chain is built from TRBV12-3 or TRBV12-4 and TRBJ1-5; 7 bases agree with TRBD1. The CDR3 is 13 residues long. J gave up 5 bases and V 2 bases, and 0 bases lay outside the gene matches.

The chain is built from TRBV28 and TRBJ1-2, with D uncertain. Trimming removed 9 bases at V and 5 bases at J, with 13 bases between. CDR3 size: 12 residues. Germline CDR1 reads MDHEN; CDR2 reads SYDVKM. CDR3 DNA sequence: TGTGCCAGTAGACGTGGGCAATATGGCTACACCTTC. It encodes CASRRGQYGYTF.

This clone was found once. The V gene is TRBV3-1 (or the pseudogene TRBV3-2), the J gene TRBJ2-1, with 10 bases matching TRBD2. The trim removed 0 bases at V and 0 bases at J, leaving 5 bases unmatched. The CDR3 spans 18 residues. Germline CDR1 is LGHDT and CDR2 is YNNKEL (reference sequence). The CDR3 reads CASSQDWASGGSYNEQFF. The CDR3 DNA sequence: TGTGCCAGCAGCCAAGATTGGGCTAGCGGGGGCTCCTACAATGAGCAGTTCTTC.

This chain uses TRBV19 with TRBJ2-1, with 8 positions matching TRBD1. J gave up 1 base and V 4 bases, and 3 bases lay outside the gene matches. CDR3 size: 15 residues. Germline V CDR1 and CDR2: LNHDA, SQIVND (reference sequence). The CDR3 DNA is TGTGCCAGTAGTACCGGGACAGGTTCCTACAATGAGCAGTTCTTC. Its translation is CASSTGTGSYNEQFF.

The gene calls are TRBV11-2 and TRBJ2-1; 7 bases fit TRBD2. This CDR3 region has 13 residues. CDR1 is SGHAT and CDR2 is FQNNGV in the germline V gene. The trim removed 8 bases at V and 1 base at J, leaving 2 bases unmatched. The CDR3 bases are TGTGCCAGCCGACTAGCTTCCTACAATGAGCAGTTCTTC. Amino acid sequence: CASRLASYNEQFF.

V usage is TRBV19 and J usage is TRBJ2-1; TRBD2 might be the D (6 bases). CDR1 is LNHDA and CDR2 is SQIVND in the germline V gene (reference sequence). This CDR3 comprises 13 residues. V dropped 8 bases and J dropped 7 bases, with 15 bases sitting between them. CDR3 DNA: TGTGCCAGTCACCCTAGCGATAGGAATGAGCAGTTCTTC. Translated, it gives CASHPSDRNEQFF. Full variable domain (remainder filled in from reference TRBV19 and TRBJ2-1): DGGITQSPKYLFRKEGQNVTLSCEQNLNHDAMYWYRQDPGQGLRLIYYSQIVNDFQKGDIAEGYSVSREKKESFPLTVTSAQKNPTAFYLCASHPSDRNEQFFGPGTRLTVL.

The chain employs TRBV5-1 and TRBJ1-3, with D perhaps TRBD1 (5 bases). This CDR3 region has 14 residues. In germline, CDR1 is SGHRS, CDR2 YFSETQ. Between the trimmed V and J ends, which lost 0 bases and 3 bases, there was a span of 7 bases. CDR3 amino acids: CASSLEGYGNTIYF. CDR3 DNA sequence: TGCGCCAGCAGCTTGGAGGGGTATGGAAACACCATATATTTT.

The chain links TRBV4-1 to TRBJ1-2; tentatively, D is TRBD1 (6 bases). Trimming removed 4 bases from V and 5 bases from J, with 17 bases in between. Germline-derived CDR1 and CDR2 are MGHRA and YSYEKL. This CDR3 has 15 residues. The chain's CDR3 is CASSLSVRTEYGYTF. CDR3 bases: TGCGCCAGCAGCCTTAGCGTCCGGACAGAATATGGCTACACCTTC.

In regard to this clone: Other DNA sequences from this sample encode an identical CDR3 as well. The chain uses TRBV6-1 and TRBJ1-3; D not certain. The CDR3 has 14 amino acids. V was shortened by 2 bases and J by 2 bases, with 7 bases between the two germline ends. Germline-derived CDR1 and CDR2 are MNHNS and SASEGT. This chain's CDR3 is CASSERGAGNTIYF. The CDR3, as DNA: TGTGCCAGCAGTGAACGGGGTGCTGGAAACACCATATATTTT.

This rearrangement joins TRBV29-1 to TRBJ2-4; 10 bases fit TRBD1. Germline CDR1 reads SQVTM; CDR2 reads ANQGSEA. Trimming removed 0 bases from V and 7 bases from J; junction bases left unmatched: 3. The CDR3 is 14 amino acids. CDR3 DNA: TGCAGCGTTGAAGATTCGGACAGGGGGAACATTCAGTACTTC. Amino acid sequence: CSVEDSDRGNIQYF.